This entry describes one T cell receptor (beta chain). The sample comes from a study of blood T cell repertoires in COVID-19. Study in general: The United States, Italy and Spain were the sources of the acute and convalescent COVID-19 samples.

The germline V gene has CDR1 GTSNPN and CDR2 SVGIG (reference sequence). CDR3 size: 11 residues. Trimming stripped 3 bases from V and 6 bases from J, with 8 bases between. Clones were sequenced by immunoSEQ multiplex PCR, and TCRdb holds only the in-frame ones, with some missing. The table lists roughly 34,000 clones, approximately 90% of them singletons. This chain connects TRBV30 to TRBJ2-5; D gene uncertain. The sample taken for sequencing was peripheral blood. This TCR derives from a woman older than 75 with active or convalescent COVID-19. CDR3 amino acids: CAWSPGQTQYF. Here the CDR3 DNA reads TGTGCCTGGAGCCCCGGTCAGACCCAGTACTTC.